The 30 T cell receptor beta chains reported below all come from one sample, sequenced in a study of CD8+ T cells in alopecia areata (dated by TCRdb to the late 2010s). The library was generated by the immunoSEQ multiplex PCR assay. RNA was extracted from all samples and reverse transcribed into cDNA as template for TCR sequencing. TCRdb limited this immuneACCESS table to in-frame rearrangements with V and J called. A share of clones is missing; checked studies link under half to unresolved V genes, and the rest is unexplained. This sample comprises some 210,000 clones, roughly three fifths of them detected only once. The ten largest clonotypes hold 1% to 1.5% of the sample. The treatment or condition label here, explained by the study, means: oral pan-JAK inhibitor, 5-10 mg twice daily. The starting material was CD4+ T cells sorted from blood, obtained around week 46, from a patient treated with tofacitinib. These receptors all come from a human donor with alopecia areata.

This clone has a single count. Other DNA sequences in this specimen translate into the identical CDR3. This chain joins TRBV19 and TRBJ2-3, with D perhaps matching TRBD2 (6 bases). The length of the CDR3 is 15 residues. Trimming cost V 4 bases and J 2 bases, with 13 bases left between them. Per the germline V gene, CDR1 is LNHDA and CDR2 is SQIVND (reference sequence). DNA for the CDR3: TGTGCCAGTAGTAGATCCGGGGGTTCCACAGATACGCAGTATTTT. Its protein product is CASSRSGGSTDTQYF. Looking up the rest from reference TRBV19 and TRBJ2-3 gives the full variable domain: DGGITQSPKYLFRKEGQNVTLSCEQNLNHDAMYWYRQDPGQGLRLIYYSQIVNDFQKGDIAEGYSVSREKKESFPLTVTSAQKNPTAFYLCASSRSGGSTDTQYFGPGTRLTVL.

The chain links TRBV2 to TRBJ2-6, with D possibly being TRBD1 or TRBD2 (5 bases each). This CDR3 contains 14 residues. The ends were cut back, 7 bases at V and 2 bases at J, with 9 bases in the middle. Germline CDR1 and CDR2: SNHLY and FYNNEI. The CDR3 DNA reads TGTGCCAGCACTGGGACGACTGGGGCCAACGTCCTGACTTTC. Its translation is CASTGTTGANVLTF.

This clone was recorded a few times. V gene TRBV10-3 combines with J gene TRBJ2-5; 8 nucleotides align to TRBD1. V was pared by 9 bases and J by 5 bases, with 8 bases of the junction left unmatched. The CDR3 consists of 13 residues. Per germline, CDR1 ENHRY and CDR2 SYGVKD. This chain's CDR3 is CAIRTGTEETQYF. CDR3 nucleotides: TGTGCCATACGGACAGGGACAGAGGAGACCCAGTACTTC.

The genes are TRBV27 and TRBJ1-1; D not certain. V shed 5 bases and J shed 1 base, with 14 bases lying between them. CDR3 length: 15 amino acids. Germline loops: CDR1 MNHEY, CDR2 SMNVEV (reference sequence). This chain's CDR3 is CASSPRTGRNTEAFF. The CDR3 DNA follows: TGTGCCAGCAGTCCTAGAACCGGAAGGAACACTGAAGCTTTCTTT.

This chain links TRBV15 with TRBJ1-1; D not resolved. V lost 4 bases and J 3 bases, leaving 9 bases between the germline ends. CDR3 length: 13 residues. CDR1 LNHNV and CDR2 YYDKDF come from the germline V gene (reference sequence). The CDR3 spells CATSISLDTEAFF. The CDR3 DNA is TGTGCCACCAGCATATCCCTGGACACTGAAGCTTTCTTT.

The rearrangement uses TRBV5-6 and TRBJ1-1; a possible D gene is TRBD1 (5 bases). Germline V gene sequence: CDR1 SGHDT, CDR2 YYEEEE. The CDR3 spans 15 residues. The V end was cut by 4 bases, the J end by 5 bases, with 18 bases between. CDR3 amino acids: CASSPERGVWTEAFF. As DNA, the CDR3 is TGTGCCAGCAGCCCTGAAAGGGGAGTTTGGACTGAAGCTTTCTTT.

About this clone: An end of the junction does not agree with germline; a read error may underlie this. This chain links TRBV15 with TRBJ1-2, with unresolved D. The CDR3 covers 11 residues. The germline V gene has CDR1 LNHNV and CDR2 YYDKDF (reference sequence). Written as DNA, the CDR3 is TGTGCCACCAGCAGTAACAATGGCTACACCTTC. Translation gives CATSSNNGYTF.

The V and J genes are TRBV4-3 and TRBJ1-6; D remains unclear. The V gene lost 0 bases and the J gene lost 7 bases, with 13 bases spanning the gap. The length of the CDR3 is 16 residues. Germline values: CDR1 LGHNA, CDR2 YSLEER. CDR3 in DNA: TGCGCCAGCAGCCAAGATTCCCGGCGTGGAAATTCACCCCTCCACTTT. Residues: CASSQDSRRGNSPLHF.

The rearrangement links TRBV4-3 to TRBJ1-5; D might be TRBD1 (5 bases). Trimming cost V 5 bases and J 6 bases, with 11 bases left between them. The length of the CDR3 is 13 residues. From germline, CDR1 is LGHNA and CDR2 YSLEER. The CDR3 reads CASSEGFFQPQHF. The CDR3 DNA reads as TGCGCCAGCAGCGAGGGGTTCTTTCAGCCCCAGCATTTT.

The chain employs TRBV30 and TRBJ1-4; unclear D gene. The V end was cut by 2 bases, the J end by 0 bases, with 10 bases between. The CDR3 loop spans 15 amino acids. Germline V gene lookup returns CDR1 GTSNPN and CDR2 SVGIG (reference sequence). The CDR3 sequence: CAWSKVASTNEKLFF. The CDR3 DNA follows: TGTGCCTGGAGTAAGGTGGCCTCAACTAATGAAAAACTGTTTTTT.

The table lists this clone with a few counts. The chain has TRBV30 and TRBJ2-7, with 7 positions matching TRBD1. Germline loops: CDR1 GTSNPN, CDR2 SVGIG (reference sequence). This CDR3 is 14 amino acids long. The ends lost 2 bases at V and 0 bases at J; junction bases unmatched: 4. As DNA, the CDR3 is TGTGCCTGGAGTTATAAGGGGGCCTCCTACGAGCAGTACTTC. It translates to CAWSYKGASYEQYF.

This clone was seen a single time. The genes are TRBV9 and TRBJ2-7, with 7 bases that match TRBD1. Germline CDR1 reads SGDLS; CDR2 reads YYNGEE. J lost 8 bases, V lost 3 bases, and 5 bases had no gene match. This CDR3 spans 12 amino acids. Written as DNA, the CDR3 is TGTGCCAGCAGCGCGACAGGGCAGAAGCAGTACTTC. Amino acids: CASSATGQKQYF.

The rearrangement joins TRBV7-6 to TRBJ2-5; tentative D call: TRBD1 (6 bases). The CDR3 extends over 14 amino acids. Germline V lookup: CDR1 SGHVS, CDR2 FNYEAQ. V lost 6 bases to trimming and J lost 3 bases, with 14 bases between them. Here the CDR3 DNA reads TGTGCCAGCAGGGATCGATACAGGGAAGAGACCCAGTACTTC. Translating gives CASRDRYREETQYF.

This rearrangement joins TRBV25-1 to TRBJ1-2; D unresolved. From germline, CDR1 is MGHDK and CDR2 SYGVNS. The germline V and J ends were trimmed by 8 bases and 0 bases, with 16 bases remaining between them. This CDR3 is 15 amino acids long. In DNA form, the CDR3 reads TGTGCCAGCCTTTCGGACGGATTCCCTAACTATGGCTACACCTTC. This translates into CASLSDGFPNYGYTF.

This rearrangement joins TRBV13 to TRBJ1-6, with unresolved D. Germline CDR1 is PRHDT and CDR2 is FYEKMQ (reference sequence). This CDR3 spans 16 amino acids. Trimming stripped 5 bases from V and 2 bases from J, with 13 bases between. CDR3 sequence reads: CASSLSGITYNSPLHF. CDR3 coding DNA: TGTGCCAGCAGCCTCTCGGGGATCACCTATAATTCACCCCTCCACTTT.

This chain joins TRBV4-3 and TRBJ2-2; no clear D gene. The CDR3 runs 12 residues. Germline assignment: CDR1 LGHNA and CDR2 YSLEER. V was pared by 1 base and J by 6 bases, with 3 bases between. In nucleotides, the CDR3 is TGCGCCAGCAGCCAAGGCCCCGGGGAGCTGTTTTTT. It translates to CASSQGPGELFF.

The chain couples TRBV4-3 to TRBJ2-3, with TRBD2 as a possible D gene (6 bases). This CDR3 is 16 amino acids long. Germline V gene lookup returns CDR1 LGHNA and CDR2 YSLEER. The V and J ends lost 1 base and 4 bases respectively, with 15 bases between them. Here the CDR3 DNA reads TGCGCCAGCAGCCAAGCGCGGTGGGGAGGCGCAGATACGCAGTATTTT. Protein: CASSQARWGGADTQYF.

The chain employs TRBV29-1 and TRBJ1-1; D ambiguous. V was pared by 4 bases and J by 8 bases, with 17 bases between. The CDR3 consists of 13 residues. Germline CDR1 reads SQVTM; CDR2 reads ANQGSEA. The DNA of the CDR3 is TGCAGCGTTGTTTTAGGAAATCCGAGGGAAGCTTTCTTT. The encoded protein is CSVVLGNPREAFF.

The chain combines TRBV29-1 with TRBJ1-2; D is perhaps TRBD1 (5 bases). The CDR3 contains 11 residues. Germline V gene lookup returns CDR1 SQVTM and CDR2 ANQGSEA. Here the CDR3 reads CSTRGEDGYTF. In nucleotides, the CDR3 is TGCAGTACCCGGGGGGAGGATGGCTACACCTTC.

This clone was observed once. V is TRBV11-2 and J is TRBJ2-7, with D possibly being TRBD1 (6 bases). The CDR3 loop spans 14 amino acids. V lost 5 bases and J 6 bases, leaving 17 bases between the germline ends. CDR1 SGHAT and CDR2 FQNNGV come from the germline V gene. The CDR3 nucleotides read TGTGCCAGCAGCCGGGCGGACAGTCGCGGCGAGCAGTACTTC. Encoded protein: CASSRADSRGEQYF.

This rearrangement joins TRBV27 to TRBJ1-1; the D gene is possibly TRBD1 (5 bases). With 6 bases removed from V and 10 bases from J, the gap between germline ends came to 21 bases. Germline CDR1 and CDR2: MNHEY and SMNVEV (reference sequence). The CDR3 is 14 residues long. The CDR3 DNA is TGTGCCAGCAGCTCAACCGGGGCCCCCAATCGAGCTTTCTTT. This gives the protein CASSSTGAPNRAFF.

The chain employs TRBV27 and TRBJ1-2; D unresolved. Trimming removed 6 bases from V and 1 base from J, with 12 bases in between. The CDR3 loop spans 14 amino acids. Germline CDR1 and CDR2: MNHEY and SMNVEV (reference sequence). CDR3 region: CASSPGIHNYGYTF. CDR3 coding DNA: TGTGCCAGCAGCCCAGGAATTCATAACTATGGCTACACCTTC.

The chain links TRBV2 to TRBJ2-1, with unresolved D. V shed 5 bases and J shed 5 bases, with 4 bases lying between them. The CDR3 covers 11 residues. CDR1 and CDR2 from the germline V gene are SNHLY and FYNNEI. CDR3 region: CASSYNNEQFF. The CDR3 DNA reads TGTGCCAGCAGTTACAACAATGAGCAGTTCTTC.

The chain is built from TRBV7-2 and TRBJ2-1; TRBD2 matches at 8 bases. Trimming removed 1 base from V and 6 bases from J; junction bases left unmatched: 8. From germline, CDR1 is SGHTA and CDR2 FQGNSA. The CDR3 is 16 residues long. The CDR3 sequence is CASSLVGLGTSNEQFF. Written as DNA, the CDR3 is TGTGCCAGCAGCTTAGTAGGGTTAGGGACTAGCAATGAGCAGTTCTTC.

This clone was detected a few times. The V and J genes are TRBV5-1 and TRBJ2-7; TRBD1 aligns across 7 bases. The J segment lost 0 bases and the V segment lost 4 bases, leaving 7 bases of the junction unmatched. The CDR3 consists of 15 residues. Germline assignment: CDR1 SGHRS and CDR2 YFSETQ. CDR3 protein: CASSPTGSPSYEQYF. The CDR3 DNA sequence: TGCGCCAGCAGCCCGACAGGGTCCCCCTCCTACGAGCAGTACTTC. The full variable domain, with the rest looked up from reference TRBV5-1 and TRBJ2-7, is KAGVTQTPRYLIKTRGQQVTLSCSPISGHRSVSWYQQTPGQGLQFLFEYFSETQRNKGNFPGRFSGRQFSNSRSEMNVSTLELGDSALYLCASSPTGSPSYEQYFGPGTRLTVT.

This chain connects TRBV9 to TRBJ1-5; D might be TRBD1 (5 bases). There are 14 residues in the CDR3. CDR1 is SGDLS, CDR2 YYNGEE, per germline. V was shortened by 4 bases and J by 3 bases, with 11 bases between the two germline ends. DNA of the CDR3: TGTGCCAGCAGCAAACAGGAAACCAATCAGCCCCAGCATTTT. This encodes CASSKQETNQPQHF. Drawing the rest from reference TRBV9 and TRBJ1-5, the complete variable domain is DSGVTQTPKHLITATGQRVTLRCSPRSGDLSVYWYQQSLDQGLQFLIQYYNGEERAKGNILERFSAQQFPDLHSELNLSSLELGDSALYFCASSKQETNQPQHFGDGTRLSIL.

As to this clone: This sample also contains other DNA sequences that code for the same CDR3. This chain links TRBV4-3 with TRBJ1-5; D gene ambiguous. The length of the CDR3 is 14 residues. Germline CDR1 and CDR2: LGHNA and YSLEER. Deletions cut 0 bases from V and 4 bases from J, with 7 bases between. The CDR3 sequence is CASSQDRGNQPQHF. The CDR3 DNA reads TGCGCCAGCAGCCAAGATCGTGGGAATCAGCCCCAGCATTTT.

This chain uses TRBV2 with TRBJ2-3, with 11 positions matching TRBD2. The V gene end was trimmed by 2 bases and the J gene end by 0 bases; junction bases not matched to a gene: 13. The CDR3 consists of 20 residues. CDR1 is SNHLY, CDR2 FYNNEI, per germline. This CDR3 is CASSEYRLAGGPHSTDTQYF. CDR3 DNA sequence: TGTGCCAGCAGTGAATACCGCCTAGCGGGGGGACCCCATAGCACAGATACGCAGTATTTT.

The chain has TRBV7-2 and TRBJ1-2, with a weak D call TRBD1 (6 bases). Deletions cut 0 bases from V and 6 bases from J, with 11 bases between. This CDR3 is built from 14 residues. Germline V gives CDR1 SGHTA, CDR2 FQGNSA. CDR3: CASSLAQGRDGYTF. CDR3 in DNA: TGTGCCAGCAGCTTAGCACAGGGCCGCGATGGCTACACCTTC. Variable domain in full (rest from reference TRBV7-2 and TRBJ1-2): GAGVSQSPSNKVTEKGKDVELRCDPISGHTALYWYRQSLGQGLEFLIYFQGNSAPDKSGLPSDRFSAERTGGSVSTLTIQRTQQEDSAVYLCASSLAQGRDGYTFGSGTRLTVV.

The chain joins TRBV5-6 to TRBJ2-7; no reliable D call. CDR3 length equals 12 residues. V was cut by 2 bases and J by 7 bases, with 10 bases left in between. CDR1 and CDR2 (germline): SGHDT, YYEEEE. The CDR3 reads CASSFQSWEQYF. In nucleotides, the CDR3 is TGTGCCAGCAGCTTTCAGTCTTGGGAGCAGTACTTC.